This TCR beta chain was sequenced in a study of CXCR3-negative and CXCR3-positive naive CD8 T cells. The germline V gene encodes CDR1 SGHTA and CDR2 FQGNSA. The CDR3 spans 15 residues. The libraries of TRB cDNA were constructed through 5' RACE using UMI labels. TCRdb re-called the 5' RACE reads; one entry per CDR3 protein, DNA not given. The sample totals 46,000 or so distinct CDR3 sequences. The sequenced sample consisted of naive CXCR3- CD8+ T cells from blood. Subset given: CD45RO-CCR7+CD27+CD95- naive CD8+ T cells lacking CXCR3 (TNR3-). The chain couples TRBV7-2 to TRBJ1-6. This clonotype originated in a human donor in good health. Some clones in this sample may be carry-over from other donors' samples. This CDR3 reads CASSFASPYNSPLHF.